This entry lists 16 T cell receptor beta chains sequenced from one sample in a study of OX40 agonist ivuxolimab in advanced cancers. Repertoires were generated with immunoSEQ multiplex PCR, while TCRdb's copy carries only in-frame clones and drops some. The data hold about 22,000 clones, with just under 85% observed a single time. Sequenced material: CD4+ or CD8+ T cells sorted from blood, taken in a trial of the OX40 agonist ivuxolimab. The receptors were sampled from an adult with an advanced solid tumor such as melanoma, head and neck, liver or kidney cancer.

This chain joins TRBV19 and TRBJ1-1; 7 nucleotides line up with TRBD1. Germline assignment: CDR1 LNHDA and CDR2 SQIVND (reference sequence). The V segment lost 1 base and the J segment 5 bases; nucleotides outside the gene matches: 7. This CDR3 comprises 15 residues. The CDR3: CASSIGAGGRTEAFF. DNA for the CDR3: TGTGCCAGTAGTATAGGGGCAGGGGGACGTACTGAAGCTTTCTTT.

The J gene is TRBJ2-7, the V gene TRBV29-1; TRBD2 aligns across 7 bases. Germline CDR1 and CDR2: SQVTM and ANQGSEA. The J segment lost 3 bases and the V segment lost 7 bases, leaving 9 bases of the junction unmatched. CDR3 length equals 13 residues. CDR3 loop: CSGGGLNIYEQYF. The CDR3 region has the DNA TGCAGCGGCGGGGGACTTAATATCTACGAGCAGTACTTC.

The chain joins TRBV18 to TRBJ1-1, with D possibly TRBD1 on 6 matching bases. The CDR3 contains 16 residues. V lost 3 bases and J lost 1, with 15 bases in between. CDR1 is KGHSH, CDR2 LQKENI, per germline. The CDR3 spells CASSPTPGHSNTEAFF. CDR3 nucleotide sequence: TGTGCCAGCTCACCTACACCGGGACACTCGAACACTGAAGCTTTCTTT. Using reference TRBV18 and TRBJ1-1 for the parts outside the CDR3, the full variable domain is NAGVMQNPRHLVRRRGQEARLRCSPMKGHSHVYWYRQLPEEGLKFMVYLQKENIIDESGMPKERFSAEFPKEGPSILRIQQVVRGDSAAYFCASSPTPGHSNTEAFFGQGTRLTVV.

In its sample, this clone was seen once. This sequence joins TRBV27 and TRBJ1-5; D unresolved. CDR1 and CDR2 from the germline V gene are MNHEY and SMNVEV (reference sequence). The CDR3 is made up of 12 amino acids. V lost 2 bases and J lost 7, with 6 bases in between. In DNA form, the CDR3 reads TGTGCCAGCAGTTTAAGAGGGCAGCCCCAGCATTTT. It codes for CASSLRGQPQHF.

V and J are TRBV7-9 and TRBJ2-7; D is undetermined. Trimming cost V 1 base and J 5 bases, with 9 bases left between them. Germline lookup yields CDR1 SEHNR and CDR2 FQNEAQ (reference sequence). The CDR3 runs to 13 residues. CDR3 in DNA: TGTGCCAGCAGCTTAGTCGGATTTCACGAGCAGTACTTC. Translated: CASSLVGFHEQYF. The full variable domain, rest sourced from reference TRBV7-9 and TRBJ2-7, is DTGVSQNPRHKITKRGQNVTFRCDPISEHNRLYWYRQTLGQGPEFLTYFQNEAQLEKSRLLSDRFSAERPKGSFSTLEIQRTEQGDSAMYLCASSLVGFHEQYFGPGTRLTVT.

The chain is built from TRBV19 and TRBJ2-7; no clear D. Germline V gene sequence: CDR1 LNHDA, CDR2 SQIVND (reference sequence). This CDR3 is 14 amino acids long. The V end lost 3 bases, the J end lost 1 base, and 10 bases lay between the germline ends. The CDR3 nucleotides read TGTGCCAGTAGTATCCTCGACGGGTCCTACGAGCAGTACTTC. Encoded protein: CASSILDGSYEQYF.

The rearrangement links TRBV9 to TRBJ2-7; D might be TRBD1 (5 bases). The germline V and J ends were trimmed by 2 bases and 2 bases, with 11 bases remaining between them. This CDR3 is built from 14 residues. Germline V gene lookup returns CDR1 SGDLS and CDR2 YYNGEE. The CDR3 bases are TGTGCCAGCAGCGTCGAACAGGTCCCCTACGAGCAGTACTTC. This gives the protein CASSVEQVPYEQYF. The variable domain in full, with the rest retrieved from reference TRBV9 and TRBJ2-7, is DSGVTQTPKHLITATGQRVTLRCSPRSGDLSVYWYQQSLDQGLQFLIQYYNGEERAKGNILERFSAQQFPDLHSELNLSSLELGDSALYFCASSVEQVPYEQYFGPGTRLTVT.

This clone was found once. The gene calls are TRBV11-3 and TRBJ2-3, with TRBD2 matching 10 bases. There are 16 residues in the CDR3. Germline assignment: CDR1 SGHNT and CDR2 YENEEA. V shed 5 bases and J 6 bases; nucleotides not matched to a gene: 11. CDR3 DNA: TGTGCCAGCAGCCTCAAAGCGGGAGGGCCAGGGGATACGCAGTATTTT. Protein product: CASSLKAGGPGDTQYF.

This clone has a handful of counts. The chain recombines TRBV29-1 with TRBJ2-7; 9 nucleotides match TRBD2. V was clipped by 7 bases and J by 0 bases; unmatched bases: 7. This CDR3 contains 14 residues. Germline CDR1 SQVTM, CDR2 ANQGSEA. As DNA, the CDR3 is TGCAGCGGCGTCCTAGCGGGGTCCTCCTACGAGCAGTACTTC. The encoded protein is CSGVLAGSSYEQYF.

The chain recombines TRBV11-3 with TRBJ2-7, with D tentatively TRBD1 or TRBD2 (5 bases each). Germline values: CDR1 SGHNT, CDR2 YENEEA. The length of the CDR3 is 14 residues. Deletions cut 1 base from V and 1 base from J, with 8 bases between. This CDR3 is CASSLGGPSYEQYF. The CDR3 coding sequence is TGTGCCAGCAGCTTAGGGGGACCTTCCTACGAGCAGTACTTC.

This clone was found a few times. This chain links TRBV27 with TRBJ2-7; 16 nucleotides align to TRBD2. Germline V gene sequence: CDR1 MNHEY, CDR2 SMNVEV (reference sequence). The CDR3 is made up of 16 amino acids. Trimming took 5 bases from V and 6 from J; bases not matched to a gene: 7. The CDR3 spells CASSPGTSGGAVEQYF. DNA for the CDR3: TGTGCCAGCAGTCCCGGGACTAGCGGGGGGGCCGTCGAGCAGTACTTC.

This clone was detected only a few times. V usage is TRBV4-2 and J usage is TRBJ2-1, with 11 positions matching TRBD2. J gave up 10 bases and V 0 bases, and 11 bases lay outside the gene matches. Germline lookup yields CDR1 LGHNA and CDR2 YNFKEQ. The CDR3 is made up of 17 amino acids. The CDR3 DNA reads as TGTGCCAGCAGCCAAGATAACTTTAGCGGGAGGGCGCGGGAGCAGTTCTTC. This sequence encodes CASSQDNFSGRAREQFF.

The J gene is TRBJ1-2, the V gene TRBV27; D is perhaps TRBD1 (6 bases). V lost 7 bases to trimming and J lost 3 bases, with 18 bases between them. Germline-derived CDR1 and CDR2 are MNHEY and SMNVEV (reference sequence). There are 15 residues in the CDR3. This chain's CDR3 is CASTTVGGEDYGYTF. In DNA form, the CDR3 reads TGTGCCAGCACTACGGTGGGGGGCGAGGACTATGGCTACACCTTC.

The CDR3 bases are TGCGCCAGCAGCCAAAGCCAGGGGGGATTTACAACTAATGAAAAACTGTTTTTT. Its translation is CASSQSQGGFTTNEKLFF. V gene TRBV4-1 combines with J gene TRBJ1-4; the match to TRBD1 covers 7 bases. Germline loops: CDR1 MGHRA, CDR2 YSYEKL. The CDR3 consists of 18 residues. V lost 2 bases, J lost 0 bases, and 9 bases stayed unmatched.

The J gene is TRBJ2-7, the V gene TRBV14; D unresolved. Germline CDR1 SGHDN, CDR2 FVKESK. CDR3 length: 13 residues. V lost 5 bases and J lost 3, with 11 bases in between. CDR3 region: CASSVGPYYEQYF. The CDR3 nucleotides read TGTGCCAGCAGCGTAGGGCCATACTACGAGCAGTACTTC.

This chain links TRBV25-1 with TRBJ2-2; D gene unclear. V was shortened by 5 bases and J by 6 bases, with 16 bases between the two germline ends. This CDR3 region has 15 residues. The germline gives CDR1 MGHDK, CDR2 SYGVNS. The CDR3 reads CASSIGLYAAGELFF. CDR3 coding DNA: TGTGCCAGCAGTATAGGCCTATACGCCGCCGGGGAGCTGTTTTTT. Full variable domain (remainder filled in from reference TRBV25-1 and TRBJ2-2): EADIYQTPRYLVIGTGKKITLECSQTMGHDKMYWYQQDPGMELHLIHYSYGVNSTEKGDLSSESTVSRIRTEHFPLTLESARPSHTSQYLCASSIGLYAAGELFFGEGSRLTVL.